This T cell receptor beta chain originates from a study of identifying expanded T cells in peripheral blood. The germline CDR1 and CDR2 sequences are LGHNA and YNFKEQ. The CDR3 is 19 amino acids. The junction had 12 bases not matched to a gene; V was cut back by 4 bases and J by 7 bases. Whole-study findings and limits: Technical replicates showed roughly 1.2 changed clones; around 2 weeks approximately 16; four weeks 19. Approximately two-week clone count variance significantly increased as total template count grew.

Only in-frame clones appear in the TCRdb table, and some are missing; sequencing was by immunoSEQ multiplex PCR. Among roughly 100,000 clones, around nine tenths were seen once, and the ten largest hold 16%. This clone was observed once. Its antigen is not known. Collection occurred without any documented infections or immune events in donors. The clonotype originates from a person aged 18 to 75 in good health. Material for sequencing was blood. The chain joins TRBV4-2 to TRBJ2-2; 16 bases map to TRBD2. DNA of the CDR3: TGTGCCAGCAGCCCCGAGGGACTAGCGGGGGGGCTCCCGTACGGGGAGCTGTTTTTT. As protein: CASSPEGLAGGLPYGELFF.